Listed here are 29 T cell receptor beta chains from one sample, sequenced in a study of cytomegalovirus exposure and HLA in healthy donors. The PCR made use of 60 Vbeta and 13 Jbeta primers. Repertoires were generated with immunoSEQ multiplex PCR, while TCRdb's copy carries only in-frame clones and drops some. The data show about 240,000 clones, 81% seen once. Sequencing was carried out using PBMCs. Source of these receptors: a woman aged 55 to 70 in good health and CMV-seropositive.

J is TRBJ2-3 and V is TRBV6-1, with D possibly being TRBD2 (6 bases). Trimming removed 7 bases at V and 3 bases at J, with 11 bases between. CDR3 length: 13 residues. Germline CDR1 MNHNS, CDR2 SASEGT. The CDR3 here is CASIGTQTDTQYF. The CDR3 nucleotides read TGTGCCAGCATCGGGACTCAGACAGATACGCAGTATTTT.

The chain employs TRBV19 and TRBJ1-5; D might be TRBD1 (5 bases). This CDR3 contains 15 residues. Per germline, CDR1 LNHDA and CDR2 SQIVND (reference sequence). The V gene lost 5 bases and the J gene lost 0 bases, with 11 bases spanning the gap. The DNA of the CDR3 is TGTGCCAGTAGTTCCAGGGTTAATAGCAATCAGCCCCAGCATTTT. Protein product: CASSSRVNSNQPQHF.

This chain uses TRBV9 with TRBJ2-1; TRBD2 matches 13 bases. From germline, CDR1 is SGDLS and CDR2 YYNGEE. CDR3 length equals 14 residues. After removal of 3 bases from V and 10 bases from J, the junction contained 4 bases not matched to a gene. CDR3 region: CASSEGLAGLEQFF. As DNA, the CDR3 is TGTGCCAGCAGCGAGGGACTAGCGGGATTAGAGCAGTTCTTC.

The chain joins TRBV2 to TRBJ2-5; 8 bases map to TRBD2. Trimming cost V 7 bases and J 4 bases; bases outside gene matches: 11. The CDR3 runs to 15 residues. The V gene's germline CDR1 is SNHLY and CDR2 FYNNEI. The CDR3 spells CASNEAGVRGETQYF. The CDR3 bases are TGTGCCAGCAACGAAGCGGGAGTCCGGGGAGAGACCCAGTACTTC.

This clone appeared once. A junction boundary mismatches the germline segment, possibly from a read error. CDR3 amino acids: CASSLEPGLAGYTGELFF. CDR3 in DNA: TGTGCTAGCAGCTTAGAGCCAGGACTAGCGGGGTACACCGGGGAGCTGTTTTTT. This chain connects TRBV7-7 to TRBJ2-2; 12 positions match TRBD2. The length of the CDR3 is 18 residues. Germline V gives CDR1 SSHAT, CDR2 FNYEAQ (reference sequence).

The chain has TRBV2 and TRBJ1-2, with TRBD1 identical over 8 bases. CDR3 length equals 16 residues. CDR1 is SNHLY and CDR2 is FYNNEI in the germline V gene. V dropped 3 bases and J dropped 4; count of bases not matched to a gene: 10. The CDR3 is CASSDRTGTSSYGYTF. CDR3 in DNA: TGTGCCAGCAGTGATCGGACAGGGACATCAAGCTATGGCTACACCTTC.

The CDR3 DNA is TGTGCCAGCAGCCCCTCGACTAGCAGGTCCTACGAGCAGTACTTC. Amino acid sequence: CASSPSTSRSYEQYF. This chain connects TRBV9 to TRBJ2-7; 7 nucleotides align to TRBD2. Germline lookup yields CDR1 SGDLS and CDR2 YYNGEE. After removal of 4 bases from V and 1 base from J, the junction contained 8 bases not matched to a gene. The CDR3 extends over 15 amino acids.

The chain links TRBV5-4 to TRBJ2-3, with 7 nucleotides matching TRBD2. Germline-derived CDR1 and CDR2 are SGHNT and YYREEE (reference sequence). This CDR3 is 14 amino acids long. With 5 bases clipped from V and 1 base from J, the junction kept 4 bases outside the gene matches. CDR3 in amino acids: CASRDAGGTDTQYF. The CDR3 DNA sequence: TGTGCCAGCAGGGATGCGGGGGGCACAGATACGCAGTATTTT. Full variable domain (remainder filled in from reference TRBV5-4 and TRBJ2-3): ETGVTQSPTHLIKTRGQQVTLRCSSQSGHNTVSWYQQALGQGPQFIFQYYREEENGRGNFPPRFSGLQFPNYSSELNVNALELDDSALYLCASRDAGGTDTQYFGPGTRLTVL.

This clone was detected only a few times. The chain carries TRBV28 and TRBJ2-5; 14 nucleotides match TRBD2. Germline V lookup: CDR1 MDHEN, CDR2 SYDVKM. The CDR3 extends over 17 amino acids. V shed 2 bases, J shed 5 bases, and the junction held 7 bases outside the gene matches. CDR3 region: CASSLGGLAGERETQYF. CDR3 DNA sequence: TGTGCCAGCAGTTTAGGGGGACTAGCGGGAGAACGGGAGACCCAGTACTTC. The complete variable domain, with remaining parts taken from reference TRBV28 and TRBJ2-5, reads DVKVTQSSRYLVKRTGEKVFLECVQDMDHENMFWYRQDPGLGLRLIYFSYDVKMKEKGDIPEGYSVSREKKERFSLILESASTNQTSMYLCASSLGGLAGERETQYFGPGTRLLVL.

V and J are TRBV5-4 and TRBJ2-7; 9 bases are a match to TRBD2. This CDR3 is 20 amino acids long. Trimming took 1 base from V and 0 from J; bases not matched to a gene: 17. Germline V gives CDR1 SGHNT, CDR2 YYREEE (reference sequence). The CDR3 DNA reads TGTGCCAGCAGCTTGATCATCGCGGCGGGAGGGTTTCGTTTCTCCTACGAGCAGTACTTC. Translating it yields CASSLIIAAGGFRFSYEQYF.

The CDR3 reads CASSSTSGSPPDTQYF. The CDR3 nucleotides are TGTGCCAGCAGCTCCACTAGCGGGAGTCCCCCAGATACGCAGTATTTT. The rearrangement joins TRBV7-2 to TRBJ2-3; 11 bases match TRBD2. CDR1 and CDR2 (germline): SGHTA, FQGNSA. With V trimmed by 4 bases and J by 4 bases, 7 bases remained unmatched. The CDR3 runs to 16 residues.

This clone was found a few times. The CDR3 sequence: CASSPRGQGAGETQYF. The CDR3 DNA reads TGTGCCAGCAGTCCCCGAGGACAGGGGGCGGGAGAGACCCAGTACTTC. The rearrangement uses TRBV28 and TRBJ2-5; 11 bases match TRBD1. The V and J ends lost 5 bases and 4 bases, in that order; junction bases with no gene match: 9. From germline, CDR1 is MDHEN and CDR2 SYDVKM. The CDR3 has 16 residues.

The rearrangement uses TRBV7-9 and TRBJ2-2, with D maybe TRBD1 (5 bases). Germline V gives CDR1 SEHNR, CDR2 FQNEAQ (reference sequence). The length of the CDR3 is 15 residues. The V end lost 5 bases, the J end lost 3 bases, and 13 bases lay between the germline ends. The DNA for the CDR3 is TGTGCCAGCAGCCTGGGGCGGCAGTACACCGGGGAGCTGTTTTTT. Its protein product is CASSLGRQYTGELFF.

This clone was counted many times. The chain employs TRBV4-1 and TRBJ1-5; no reliable D call. This CDR3 comprises 14 residues. Germline CDR1 is MGHRA and CDR2 is YSYEKL. Trimming stripped 1 base from V and 7 bases from J, with 11 bases between. CDR3 nucleotide sequence: TGCGCCAGCAGCCAAGTTCTGGGAGGCCAGCCCCAGCATTTT. Amino acid sequence: CASSQVLGGQPQHF.

The rearrangement uses TRBV6-1 and TRBJ2-6, with D possibly TRBD2 on 5 matching bases. CDR1 MNHNS and CDR2 SASEGT come from the germline V gene. Deletions cut 7 bases from V and 5 bases from J, with 9 bases between. The CDR3 loop spans 13 amino acids. The CDR3 DNA follows: TGTGCCAGCAACGGGAACTGGGCCAACGTCCTGACTTTC. Protein sequence: CASNGNWANVLTF.

This clone was observed a few times. The chain links TRBV28 to TRBJ1-2, with TRBD1 matching 8 bases. The CDR3 is 14 residues long. J was trimmed by 5 bases and V by 6 bases; bases with no gene match: 8. The germline CDR1 and CDR2 sequences are MDHEN and SYDVKM. The CDR3 reads CASRTGQAIYGYTF. The CDR3 bases are TGTGCCAGCAGAACGGGACAGGCCATATATGGCTACACCTTC.

The chain is built from TRBV7-9 and TRBJ2-1; 12 bases align to TRBD2. V shed 6 bases, J shed 10 bases, and the junction held 10 bases outside the gene matches. This CDR3 is 15 amino acids long. CDR1 is SEHNR, CDR2 FQNEAQ, per germline (reference sequence). The CDR3 protein is CASRPWTSGMGEQFF. The CDR3 bases are TGTGCCAGCAGGCCTTGGACTAGCGGGATGGGGGAGCAGTTCTTC.

The chain employs TRBV28 and TRBJ1-1; TRBD1 aligns across 9 bases. The CDR3 has 16 residues. CDR1 and CDR2 from the germline V gene are MDHEN and SYDVKM. J was trimmed by 8 bases and V by 8 bases; bases with no gene match: 18. CDR3 in amino acids: CASLSLGGGQGGEAFF. The DNA for the CDR3 is TGTGCCAGCCTTAGTTTAGGGGGGGGACAGGGAGGGGAAGCTTTCTTT. Looking up the rest from reference TRBV28 and TRBJ1-1 gives the full variable domain: DVKVTQSSRYLVKRTGEKVFLECVQDMDHENMFWYRQDPGLGLRLIYFSYDVKMKEKGDIPEGYSVSREKKERFSLILESASTNQTSMYLCASLSLGGGQGGEAFFGQGTRLTVV.

This clone came up a few times. The chain uses TRBV2 and TRBJ2-7; D ambiguous. Germline V CDR1 and CDR2: SNHLY, FYNNEI. The CDR3 length is 15 residues. Trimming left V 3 bases short and J 0 bases short, with 12 bases between. DNA of the CDR3: TGTGCCAGCAGTGACAGGCCAACCGGCTCCTACGAGCAGTACTTC. Amino acids: CASSDRPTGSYEQYF. Together with reference TRBV2 and TRBJ2-7, the CDR3 gives the full variable domain: EPEVTQTPSHQVTQMGQEVILRCVPISNHLYFYWYRQILGQKVEFLVSFYNNEISEKSEIFDDQFSVERPDGSNFTLKIRSTKLEDSAMYFCASSDRPTGSYEQYFGPGTRLTVT.

The V call is TRBV5-1, the J call TRBJ1-1; D is uncertain. Germline CDR1 SGHRS, CDR2 YFSETQ. Trimming took 4 bases from V and 5 from J, leaving 15 bases between them. The CDR3 spans 14 residues. CDR3 sequence: CASSSFREDTEAFF. The CDR3 DNA is TGCGCCAGCAGCAGTTTCCGGGAGGATACTGAAGCTTTCTTT.

The chain is built from TRBV5-1 and TRBJ1-1; tentatively, D is TRBD1 (5 bases). The germline V gene has CDR1 SGHRS and CDR2 YFSETQ. This CDR3 has 12 amino acids. Trimming left V 2 bases short and J 7 bases short, with 9 bases between. The CDR3 is CASSFGAVEAFF. The CDR3 nucleotides are TGCGCCAGCAGCTTTGGGGCAGTTGAAGCTTTCTTT.

Remarks on this clone: One junction end disagrees with the germline gene, perhaps due to a read error. The chain is built from TRBV7-9 and TRBJ1-1, with 7 bases fitting TRBD1. The germline V gene encodes CDR1 SEHNR and CDR2 FQNEAQ (reference sequence). The CDR3 totals 19 residues. For the CDR3, the DNA is TGTTCCAGCAGCCCCTACCCCGGCAGGGGGTCGAGTCTGAACACTGAAGCTTTCTTT. Encoded protein: CSSSPYPGRGSSLNTEAFF. Looking up the rest from reference TRBV7-9 and TRBJ1-1 gives the full variable domain: DTGVSQNPRHKITKRGQNVTFRCDPISEHNRLYWYRQTLGQGPEFLTYFQNEAQLEKSRLLSDRFSAERPKGSFSTLEIQRTEQGDSAMYLCSSSPYPGRGSSLNTEAFFGQGTRLTVV.

CDR3 in amino acids: CASSRGTGRYEQYF. DNA for the CDR3: TGCGCCAGCAGCAGGGGGACAGGACGCTACGAGCAGTACTTC. This chain joins TRBV5-1 and TRBJ2-5; TRBD1 matches 8 bases. The J call may be in error: the DNA end matches TRBJ2-7 better. CDR1 is SGHRS and CDR2 is YFSETQ in the germline V gene. The CDR3 extends over 14 amino acids.

The rearrangement joins TRBV19 to TRBJ1-5, with 10 nucleotides matching TRBD1. The CDR3 length is 15 residues. The germline CDR1 and CDR2 sequences are LNHDA and SQIVND (reference sequence). V shed 11 bases and J 4 bases; nucleotides not matched to a gene: 11. In nucleotides, the CDR3 is TGTGCCGCAGAAACGACAGGGGGCGGGAATCAGCCCCAGCATTTT. Protein sequence: CAAETTGGGNQPQHF.

The chain carries TRBV5-4 and TRBJ1-3, with TRBD1 matching over 7 bases. Trimming cost V 4 bases and J 7 bases; bases outside gene matches: 5. Germline V gene sequence: CDR1 SGHNT, CDR2 YYREEE (reference sequence). CDR3 length: 13 residues. The CDR3 nucleotides read TGTGCCAGCAGCCTGGTGGGACAGAACACCATATATTTT. Protein sequence: CASSLVGQNTIYF.

This clone was recorded a few times. The CDR3 DNA reads as TGTGCCATCAGCAGCGGCTCTGGGGCCAACGTCCTGACTTTC. As protein: CAISSGSGANVLTF. The chain combines TRBV10-3 with TRBJ2-6, with D perhaps TRBD2 (5 bases). Germline CDR1 reads ENHRY; CDR2 reads SYGVKD. The CDR3 loop spans 14 amino acids. V was clipped by 6 bases and J by 0 bases, with 6 bases between them.

This chain links TRBV7-9 with TRBJ1-5; 7 positions match TRBD1. After removal of 6 bases from V and 3 bases from J, the junction contained 11 bases not matched to a gene. The germline V gene has CDR1 SEHNR and CDR2 FQNEAQ (reference sequence). The CDR3 runs to 16 residues. CDR3 residues: CASSKTGTEFNQPQHF. CDR3 DNA sequence: TGTGCCAGCAGTAAAACCGGGACAGAGTTCAATCAGCCCCAGCATTTT. Full variable domain (remainder filled in from reference TRBV7-9 and TRBJ1-5): DTGVSQNPRHKITKRGQNVTFRCDPISEHNRLYWYRQTLGQGPEFLTYFQNEAQLEKSRLLSDRFSAERPKGSFSTLEIQRTEQGDSAMYLCASSKTGTEFNQPQHFGDGTRLSIL.

This clone came up a few times. This chain links TRBV27 with TRBJ2-5, with TRBD2 matching 8 bases. V lost 4 bases, J lost 6 bases, and 7 bases stayed unmatched. Germline-derived CDR1 and CDR2 are MNHEY and SMNVEV (reference sequence). The CDR3 is 14 residues long. The CDR3 nucleotides are TGTGCCAGCAGTTCAAACGGGGGGGAGCAGACCCAGTACTTC. Protein product: CASSSNGGEQTQYF.

The gene calls are TRBV6-4 and TRBJ2-1; perhaps TRBD1 as D (5 bases). This CDR3 has 14 residues. Germline V gives CDR1 MRHNA, CDR2 SNTAGT. V lost 0 bases and J 8 bases, leaving 11 bases between the germline ends. This chain's CDR3 is CASSDSPGFDEQFF. The CDR3 nucleotides are TGTGCCAGCAGTGACTCACCAGGGTTCGATGAGCAGTTCTTC.